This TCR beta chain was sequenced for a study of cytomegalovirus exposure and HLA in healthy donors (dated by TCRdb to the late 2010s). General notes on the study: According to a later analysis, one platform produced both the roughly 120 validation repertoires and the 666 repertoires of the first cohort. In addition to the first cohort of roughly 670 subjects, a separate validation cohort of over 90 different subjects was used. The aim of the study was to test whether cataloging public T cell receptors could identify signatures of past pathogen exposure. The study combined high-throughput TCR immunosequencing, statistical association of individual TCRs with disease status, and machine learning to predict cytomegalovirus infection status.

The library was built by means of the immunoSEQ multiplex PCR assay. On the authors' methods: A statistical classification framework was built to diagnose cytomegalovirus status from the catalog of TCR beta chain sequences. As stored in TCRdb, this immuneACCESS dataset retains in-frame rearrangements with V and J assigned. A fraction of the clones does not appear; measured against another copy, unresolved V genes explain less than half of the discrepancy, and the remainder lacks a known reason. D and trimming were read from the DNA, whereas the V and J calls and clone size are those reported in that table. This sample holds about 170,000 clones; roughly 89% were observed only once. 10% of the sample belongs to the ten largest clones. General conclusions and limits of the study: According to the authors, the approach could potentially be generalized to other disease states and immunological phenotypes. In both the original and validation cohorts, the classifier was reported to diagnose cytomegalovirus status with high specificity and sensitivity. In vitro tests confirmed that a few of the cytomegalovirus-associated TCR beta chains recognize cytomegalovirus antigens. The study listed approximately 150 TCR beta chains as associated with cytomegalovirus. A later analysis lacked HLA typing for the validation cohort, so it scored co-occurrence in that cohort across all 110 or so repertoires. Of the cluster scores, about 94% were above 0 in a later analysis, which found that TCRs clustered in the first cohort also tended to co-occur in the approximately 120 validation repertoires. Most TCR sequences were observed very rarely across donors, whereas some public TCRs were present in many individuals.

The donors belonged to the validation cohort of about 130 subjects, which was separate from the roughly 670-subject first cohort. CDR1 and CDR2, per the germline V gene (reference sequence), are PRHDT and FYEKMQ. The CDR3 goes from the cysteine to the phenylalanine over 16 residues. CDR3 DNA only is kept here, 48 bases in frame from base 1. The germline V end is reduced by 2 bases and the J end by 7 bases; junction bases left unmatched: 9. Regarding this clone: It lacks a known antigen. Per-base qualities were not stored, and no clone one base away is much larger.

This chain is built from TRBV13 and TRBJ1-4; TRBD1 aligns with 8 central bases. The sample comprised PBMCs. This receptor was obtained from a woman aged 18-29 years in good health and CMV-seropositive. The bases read TGTGCCAGCAGCTTACGGAGACAGGGGAGTAGTGAAAAACTGTTTTTT. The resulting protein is CASSLRRQGSSEKLFF. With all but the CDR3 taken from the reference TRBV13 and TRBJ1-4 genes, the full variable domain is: AAGVIQSPRHLIKEKRETATLKCYPIPRHDTVYWYQQGPGQDPQFLISFYEKMQSDKGSIPDRFSAQQFSDYHSELNMSSLELGDSALYFCASSLRRQGSSEKLFFGSGTQLSVL.